A selection of T cell receptor beta chains follows, all from one sample in a study of T cells after yellow fever vaccination. TCRdb processed the 5' RACE reads anew with MiXCR; each CDR3 protein has one entry. The sample consists of 300,000 or so distinct CDR3 sequences, 6.8% of them appearing once. The sample in question was PBMCs, obtained around 45 days after the first yellow fever vaccination. All receptors come from a man aged 18 to 30 who received the YFV17D yellow fever vaccine. Both conserved end residues are part of each CDR3. A D gene is named only where the DNA matches it firmly. The size entry is marked missing in some rows and otherwise reads once, few, many or a size class.

TRBJ2-3 many TRBV7-9 NA TGTGCCAGCCTAGGCAGGGGTACAGATACGCAGTATTTT CASLGRGTDTQYF
TRBJ2-1 few TRBV7-2 NA TGTGCCAGCAGCTGGAGCTCCTACAATGAGCAGTTCTTC CASSWSSYNEQFF
TRBJ2-7 many TRBV5-1 NA TGCGCCAGCAGCTTTGATGGCTACGAGCAGTACTTC CASSFDGYEQYF
TRBJ2-1 many TRBV20-1 TRBD2 TGCAGTGCTAGCCCGACTAGCGGGATCTCCTACAATGAGCAGTTCTTC CSASPTSGISYNEQFF
TRBJ2-7 many TRBV9 TRBD2 TGTGCCAGCAGCGTAGGAGGGACTAGCGGGGACGAGCAGTACTTC CASSVGGTSGDEQYF
TRBJ2-5 NA TRBV7-9 NA TGTGCCAGCAGCTGGAGTGGGCCCCGCGACCAGTACTTC CASSWSGPRDQYF
TRBJ2-5 NA TRBV20-1 NA TGCAGTGCTAGAGTTCTTGGGGAACAAGAGACCCAGTACTTC CSARVLGEQETQYF
TRBJ1-1 NA TRBV7-3 NA TGTGCCAGCAGCCCCGGAGGGGGGCGGGGTACTGAAGCTTTCTTT CASSPGGGRGTEAFF
TRBJ2-3 NA TRBV2 NA TGTGCCAGCAGTGCGGAGGGGAATACAGATACGCAGTATTTT CASSAEGNTDTQYF
TRBJ2-1 few TRBV5-4 NA TGTGCCAGCAGCTTGGACAGACAGGCTTACAATGAGCAGTTCTTC CASSLDRQAYNEQFF
TRBJ1-2 few TRBV6-1 TRBD1 TGTGCCAGCAGTCCCGACAGGGGGGGCACCTATGGCTACACCTTC CASSPDRGGTYGYTF
TRBJ2-1 few TRBV11-1 TRBD2 TGTGCCAGCAGCTACGACGCGACTAGCGGAGGCTCCTACAATGAGCAGTTCTTC CASSYDATSGGSYNEQFF
TRBJ2-1 NA TRBV2 TRBD1 TGTGCCAGCAGTTGGGACAGCGCCTACAATGAGCAGTTCTTC CASSWDSAYNEQFF
TRBJ2-2 many TRBV7-2 NA TGTGCCAGCAGCTTAGTCGGGTGGAACACCGGGGAGCTGTTTTTT CASSLVGWNTGELFF
TRBJ1-2 few TRBV4-2 NA TGTGCCAGCAGCCAAGATTACTCCGGGGCCGGCTACACCTTC CASSQDYSGAGYTF
TRBJ1-3 many TRBV5-1 NA TGCGCCAGCAGCTTCGGGCCCAGCTCTGGAAACACCATATATTTT CASSFGPSSGNTIYF
TRBJ2-7 few TRBV18 TRBD2 TGTGCCAGCTCACCGGGACTAGCGAACGAGCAGTACTTC CASSPGLANEQYF
TRBJ1-5 NA TRBV6-2/TRBV6-3 NA TGTGCCAGCCGGGGCCAAGCGGGACCCAATCAGCCCCAGCATTTT CASRGQAGPNQPQHF
TRBJ2-1 many TRBV9 TRBD1 TGTGCCAGCAGCGCCCCAGGGGGTTTCTACAATGAGCAGTTCTTC CASSAPGGFYNEQFF
TRBJ2-3 NA TRBV10-3 NA TGTGCCATCAGGGCCGCCGCCAGTAGCACAGATACGCAGTATTTT CAIRAAASSTDTQYF
TRBJ1-4 NA TRBV20-1 NA TGCAGTGCTAGAGCGGCGGGGGGCAGGGAAAAACTGTTTTTT CSARAAGGREKLFF
TRBJ2-1 many TRBV29-1 TRBD1 TGCAGCGTTGAAGATGAGTGGGACAGGGCAACCAGCAATGAGCAGTTCTTC CSVEDEWDRATSNEQFF
TRBJ2-5 NA TRBV14 NA TGTGCCAGCAGCCAGGACCTCCGGATGTGGGGGACCCAGTACTTC CASSQDLRMWGTQYF
TRBJ2-3 many TRBV7-2 NA TGTGCCAGCAGCTCGCCAACTGGAACAGATACGCAGTATTTT CASSSPTGTDTQYF
TRBJ1-2 NA TRBV6-2/TRBV6-3 NA TGTGCCAGCTCCCAGTCGCAGGGCTCCTATGGCTACACCTTC CASSQSQGSYGYTF
TRBJ2-1 many TRBV20-1 TRBD1 TGCAGTGCTACGACAGGGGCCGCATCAAGCTCCTACAATGAGCAGTTCTTC CSATTGAASSSYNEQFF
TRBJ2-5 few TRBV30 NA TGTGCCTGGAGAAGGGCCAGCACAGAGACCCAGTACTTC CAWRRASTETQYF
TRBJ1-6 few TRBV5-6 NA TGTGCCAGCAGGGGCCGGGGGGAGTTTTATAATTCACCCCTCCACTTT CASRGRGEFYNSPLHF
TRBJ1-2 few TRBV5-6 NA TGTGCCAGCAGCTTGGGAATGCGAATCTATGGCTACACCTTC CASSLGMRIYGYTF
TRBJ2-5 many TRBV12-3/TRBV12-4 TRBD2 TGTGCCAGCAGTTTTGAGTGGGCTAGCGGGGGGTGGACCCAGTACTTC CASSFEWASGGWTQYF
TRBJ2-1 few TRBV6-4 TRBD1 TGTGCCAGCAGTGACCGGACAGGGGCAATCGATGAGCAGTTCTTC CASSDRTGAIDEQFF
TRBJ1-2 many TRBV7-9 TRBD1 TGTGCCAGCAGCTTGGGGACAGGTGCGTGGGATGGCTACACCTTC CASSLGTGAWDGYTF
TRBJ2-5 few TRBV5-6 TRBD1 TGTGCCAGCACCGGGCAGGCCGGGACAGGGGGCTTGTTAGGAGAGACCCAGTACTTC CASTGQAGTGGLLGETQYF
TRBJ1-5 few TRBV12-3/TRBV12-4 TRBD1 TGTGCCAGCAGTTATAGGGACAGGGATCAGCCCCAGCATTTT CASSYRDRDQPQHF
TRBJ2-3 few TRBV2 NA TGTGCCAGCAGTTCCCCTAGCCGCACAGATACGCAGTATTTT CASSSPSRTDTQYF
TRBJ2-7 NA TRBV10-3 TRBD1 TGTGCCACCCAGGGAGGGACAGGGGTAGGCTACGAGCAGTACTTC CATQGGTGVGYEQYF
TRBJ1-1 NA TRBV12-3/TRBV12-4 TRBD1 TGTGCCAGCAGTTTCTTGACAGGGTACACTGAAGCTTTCTTT CASSFLTGYTEAFF
TRBJ2-7 NA TRBV19 NA TGTGCCAGTAGCCGGGGACAAAGGAGACTCCTCTACGAGCAGTACTTC CASSRGQRRLLYEQYF
TRBJ1-1 NA TRBV6-1 NA TGTGCCAGCAGTCAGACAGGATGGGGGAACACTGAAGCTTTCTTT CASSQTGWGNTEAFF
TRBJ2-1 few TRBV6-4 NA TGTGCCAGCAGTGACCCATTCGGGCCGGACAATGAGCAGTTCTTC CASSDPFGPDNEQFF
TRBJ1-2 many TRBV9 NA TGTGCCAGCACCATGGGGTTAGGGTACTATGGCTACACCTTC CASTMGLGYYGYTF
TRBJ2-5 many TRBV11-2 TRBD2 TGTGCCAGCAGCACTAGCGGGGGGGCGGGGACCCAGTACTTC CASSTSGGAGTQYF
TRBJ2-1 many TRBV7-2 NA TGTGCCAGCAGCCTATTTGGGGGACTTTCCAACAATGAGCAGTTCTTC CASSLFGGLSNNEQFF
TRBJ1-1 NA TRBV4-1 NA TGCGCCAGCAGCCAAGTGGCAGGGGTTCTCAGTGAAGCTTTCTTT CASSQVAGVLSEAFF
TRBJ1-4 NA TRBV6-1 TRBD1 TGTGCCACCAGGACAGGGGCGATTAATGAAAAACTGTTTTTT CATRTGAINEKLFF
TRBJ1-2 few TRBV5-4 NA TGTGCCAGCAGCTTGGTAGGAGGGCGTATTATCCCATATGGCTACACCTTC CASSLVGGRIIPYGYTF
TRBJ2-1 few TRBV5-1 NA TGCGCCAGCAGCTTTGACAGCTACAATGAGCAGTTCTTC CASSFDSYNEQFF
TRBJ1-2 NA TRBV5-1 NA TGCGCCAGCAGGCATAATGACAGGCTGGGCGGCTACACCTTC CASRHNDRLGGYTF
TRBJ1-2 few TRBV12-3/TRBV12-4 TRBD1 TGTGCCAGCAGGGAAGACAGGGAGGGCTATGGCTACACCTTC CASREDREGYGYTF
TRBJ2-2 NA TRBV30 NA TGTGCCTGCACCCAGGGGAGCCTCACCGGGGAGCTGTTTTTT CACTQGSLTGELFF
TRBJ2-5 few TRBV7-9 NA TGTGCCAGCAGCTTAGGAAGTGGGCTAGCGGAGACCCAGTACTTC CASSLGSGLAETQYF
TRBJ2-3 NA TRBV12-3/TRBV12-4 TRBD2 TGTGCCAGCAGCCCTTTTAGCGGGGGACCCGGAGATACGCAGTATTTT CASSPFSGGPGDTQYF
TRBJ2-2 NA TRBV5-4 TRBD1 TGTGCCAGCAGCTTGGCTAGGGGGCCCACCGGGGAGCTGTTTTTT CASSLARGPTGELFF
TRBJ1-5 NA TRBV11-2 TRBD1 TGTGCCAGCAGCCAATCCCGCAACCGAATCGGGACAGGGGGCGATCAGCCCCAGCATTTT CASSQSRNRIGTGGDQPQHF
TRBJ1-1 many TRBV7-9 TRBD1 TGTGCCAGCAGCTTCCGGGACAGGGGCGATAACACTGAAGCTTTCTTT CASSFRDRGDNTEAFF